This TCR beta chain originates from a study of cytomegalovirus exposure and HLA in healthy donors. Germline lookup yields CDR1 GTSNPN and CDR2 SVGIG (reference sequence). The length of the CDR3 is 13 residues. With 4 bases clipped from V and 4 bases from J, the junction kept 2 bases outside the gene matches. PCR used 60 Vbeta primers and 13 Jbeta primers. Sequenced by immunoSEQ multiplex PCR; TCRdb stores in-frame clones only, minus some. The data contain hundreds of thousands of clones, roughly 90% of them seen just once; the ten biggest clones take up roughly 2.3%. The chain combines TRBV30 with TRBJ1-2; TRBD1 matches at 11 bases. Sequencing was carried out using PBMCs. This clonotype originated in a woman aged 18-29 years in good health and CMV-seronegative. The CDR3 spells CAWMGQGGYGYTF. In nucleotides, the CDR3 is TGTGCCTGGATGGGACAGGGGGGCTATGGCTACACCTTC.